The following is a T cell receptor (beta chain) sequence with its context. V was shortened by 3 bases and J by 1 base, with 16 bases between the two germline ends. The CDR3 runs to 16 residues. The V gene's germline CDR1 is GTSNPN and CDR2 SVGIG (reference sequence). This sample is part of a study of OX40 agonist ivuxolimab in advanced cancers. Data came from immunoSEQ multiplex PCR; TCRdb stores just in-frame clones and leaves some out. The sample has tens of thousands of clones; roughly 86% are singletons. The chain has TRBV30 and TRBJ1-5, with a possible D match to TRBD1 (6 bases). The clonotype was recovered from an adult with an advanced solid tumor such as melanoma, head and neck, liver or kidney cancer. The sequenced sample was CD4+ or CD8+ T cells sorted from blood, obtained in a trial of the OX40 agonist ivuxolimab. CDR3 sequence: CAWSVPGGESNQPQHF. In DNA, the CDR3 is TGTGCCTGGAGCGTACCCGGGGGCGAGAGCAATCAGCCCCAGCATTTT.